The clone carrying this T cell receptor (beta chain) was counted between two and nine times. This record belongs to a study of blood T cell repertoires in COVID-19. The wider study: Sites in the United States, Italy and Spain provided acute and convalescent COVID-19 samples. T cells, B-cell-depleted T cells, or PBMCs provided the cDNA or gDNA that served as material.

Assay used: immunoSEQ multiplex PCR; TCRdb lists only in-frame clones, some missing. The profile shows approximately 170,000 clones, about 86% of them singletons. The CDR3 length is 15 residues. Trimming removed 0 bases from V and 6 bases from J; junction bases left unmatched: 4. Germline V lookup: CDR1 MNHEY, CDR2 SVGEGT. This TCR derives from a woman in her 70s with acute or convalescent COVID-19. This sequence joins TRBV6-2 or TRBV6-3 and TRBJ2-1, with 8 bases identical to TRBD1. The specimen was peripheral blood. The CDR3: CASSYSGTGTNEQFF. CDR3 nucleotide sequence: TGTGCCAGCAGTTACTCTGGGACAGGTACCAATGAGCAGTTCTTC.